The next 21 T cell receptor beta chains were all read from a single sample in a study of response to subunit inactivated influenza vaccine. TCRdb redid the calling of the RT-PCR reads with MiXCR, one entry per CDR3 protein. The sample contains 600,000 to 700,000 distinct CDR3 sequences, 13% to 15% of which appear only once. Sequenced material: PBMCs from blood, taken 14 days before vaccination. Source of these receptors: a middle-aged man who received an inactivated influenza vaccine.

V is TRBV20-1 and J is TRBJ2-3; D uncertain. Germline V gene sequence: CDR1 DFQATT, CDR2 SNEGSKA (reference sequence). This CDR3 is built from 14 residues. V was cut by 2 bases and J by 0 bases, with 9 bases left in between. CDR3 coding DNA: TGCAGTGCTAGAAGACACCTTAGCACAGATACGCAGTATTTT. It codes for CSARRHLSTDTQYF.

For this clonotype: Given a much more abundant clone one base away, this may be a read error. The CDR3 nucleotides are TGTGCCAGCTGTGCCCCGGACAGGACTTTCTACGAGCAGTACTTC. Translating it yields CASCAPDRTFYEQYF. The V gene is TRBV12-3 or TRBV12-4, the J gene TRBJ2-7; 7 bases line up with TRBD1. Trimming cost V 8 bases and J 3 bases; bases outside gene matches: 13. The CDR3 runs 15 residues.

This clonotype was recorded a few times. V usage is TRBV5-5 and J usage is TRBJ2-1; no clear D gene. Deletions cut 2 bases from V and 1 base from J, with 13 bases between. CDR3 length: 16 amino acids. Per the germline V gene, CDR1 is SGHKS and CDR2 is YYEKEE (reference sequence). CDR3 sequence: CASSFLSDGSYNEQFF. The CDR3 DNA follows: TGTGCCAGCAGCTTTTTATCGGACGGATCCTACAATGAGCAGTTCTTC.

The chain recombines TRBV6-5 with TRBJ2-6; D gene uncertain. CDR1 MNHEY and CDR2 SVGAGI come from the germline V gene. The CDR3 is 15 residues long. Between the trimmed V and J ends, which lost 3 bases and 0 bases, there was a span of 6 bases. CDR3 loop: CASSYYGSGANVLTF. CDR3 bases: TGTGCCAGCAGTTATTACGGCTCTGGGGCCAACGTCCTGACTTTC.

This clonotype was detected only a few times. The chain links TRBV20-1 to TRBJ2-7; TRBD1 matches at 7 bases. This CDR3 has 14 amino acids. Germline loops: CDR1 DFQATT, CDR2 SNEGSKA (reference sequence). J gave up 7 bases and V 3 bases, and 12 bases lay outside the gene matches. The CDR3 region has the DNA TGCAGTGCTAGTCCCCGGGACAGCCTTGGGGAGCAGTACTTC. It is translated as CSASPRDSLGEQYF.

J is TRBJ2-5 and V is TRBV11-2; the match to TRBD2 covers 7 bases. This CDR3 comprises 13 residues. J gave up 1 base and V 8 bases, and 4 bases lay outside the gene matches. Germline V lookup: CDR1 SGHAT, CDR2 FQNNGV. The CDR3 region is CASGKRGQETQYF. CDR3 in DNA: TGTGCCAGCGGCAAGCGGGGCCAAGAGACCCAGTACTTC.

This clonotype came up a few times. The chain carries TRBV19 and TRBJ1-3, with a tentative D call TRBD1 (6 bases). Germline V lookup: CDR1 LNHDA, CDR2 SQIVND (reference sequence). Trimming took 7 bases from V and 2 from J, leaving 15 bases between them. This CDR3 has 15 residues. CDR3 DNA: TGTGCCAGTAACTTTGGACAGACCGCTGGAAACACCATATATTTT. Translated, it gives CASNFGQTAGNTIYF.

The rearrangement joins TRBV9 to TRBJ1-1; maybe TRBD1 (5 bases). This CDR3 has 14 amino acids. With 4 bases removed from V and 3 bases from J, the gap between germline ends came to 13 bases. The germline CDR1 and CDR2 sequences are SGDLS and YYNGEE. The CDR3 spells CASSPSGDHTEAFF. The DNA for the CDR3 is TGTGCCAGCAGCCCCTCGGGGGACCACACTGAAGCTTTCTTT.

This clonotype turned up a few times. The chain combines TRBV6-1 with TRBJ1-1, with D possibly TRBD1 on 5 matching bases. Germline CDR1 and CDR2: MNHNS and SASEGT. This CDR3 contains 15 residues. Trimming removed 4 bases from V and 5 bases from J, with 17 bases in between. CDR3 in amino acids: CASSAGQGGGTEAFF. The CDR3 DNA sequence: TGTGCCAGCAGTGCGGGTCAGGGAGGAGGGACTGAAGCTTTCTTT.

This clonotype was counted at least ten times. The chain couples TRBV12-3 or TRBV12-4 to TRBJ2-5; no clear D gene. V was trimmed by 4 bases and J by 13 bases, leaving 16 bases between them. The CDR3 sequence is 12 residues long. The CDR3 DNA reads TGTGCCAGCAGTTCGACTCCCTGGAAATCGTACTTC. Protein: CASSSTPWKSYF.

Only a few counts were recorded for this clonotype. The gene calls are TRBV5-1 and TRBJ2-1; 11 nucleotides match TRBD2. There are 15 residues in the CDR3. Trimming took 5 bases from V and 10 from J; bases not matched to a gene: 11. The V gene's germline CDR1 is SGHRS and CDR2 YFSETQ. The DNA of the CDR3 is TGCGCCAGCAGACCCGGGACTAGCGGCTTCACGGAGCAGTTCTTC. Amino acid sequence: CASRPGTSGFTEQFF.

The chain carries TRBV6-1 and TRBJ2-5, with unresolved D. The ends were cut back, 7 bases at V and 4 bases at J, with 19 bases in the middle. The V gene's germline CDR1 is MNHNS and CDR2 SASEGT. The CDR3 is 15 residues long. As DNA, the CDR3 is TGTGCCAGCAACCCAACCGTCGGGCCCCGAGAGACCCAGTACTTC. Translation gives CASNPTVGPRETQYF.

This clonotype was detected a few times. V and J are TRBV10-3 and TRBJ2-2; no reliable D call. V was cut by 3 bases and J by 2 bases, with 7 bases left in between. CDR1 and CDR2 from the germline V gene are ENHRY and SYGVKD. The CDR3 is made up of 14 amino acids. The CDR3 DNA follows: TGTGCCATCAGTGATTTAGACAACACCGGGGAGCTGTTTTTT. This translates into CAISDLDNTGELFF.

This clonotype showed up just a few times. V is TRBV9 and J is TRBJ2-5; 8 positions agree with TRBD2. The V segment lost 3 bases and the J segment 1 base; nucleotides outside the gene matches: 5. The germline V gene encodes CDR1 SGDLS and CDR2 YYNGEE. This CDR3 region has 15 residues. The DNA of the CDR3 is TGTGCCAGCAGCGGCGGGGGGACTAGCCAAGAGACCCAGTACTTC. This encodes CASSGGGTSQETQYF.

The table lists this clonotype with a few counts. J is TRBJ1-5 and V is TRBV7-2; 8 bases are shared with TRBD1. The CDR3 loop spans 15 amino acids. CDR1 is SGHTA, CDR2 FQGNSA, per germline. J lost 6 bases, V lost 0 bases, and 4 bases had no gene match. CDR3 sequence (DNA): TGTGCCAGCAGCTTAGCCCGGACAGGGAGTCAGCCCCAGCATTTT. This codes for CASSLARTGSQPQHF.

This clonotype has a count of ten or more. V usage is TRBV12-3 or TRBV12-4 and J usage is TRBJ2-1; 16 bases are a match to TRBD2. CDR3 size: 21 residues. The V gene end was trimmed by 3 bases and the J gene end by 6 bases; junction bases not matched to a gene: 17. The CDR3 DNA reads TGTGCCAGCAGTTTTAGGGGACTAGCGGGAGGGCTTCAAGGTTCTAGCAATGAGCAGTTCTTC. Translating gives CASSFRGLAGGLQGSSNEQFF.

The chain is built from TRBV6-2 or TRBV6-3 and TRBJ2-1; the match to TRBD1 covers 9 bases. The length of the CDR3 is 15 residues. J gave up 5 bases and V 0 bases, and 2 bases lay outside the gene matches. Germline V gives CDR1 MNHEY, CDR2 SVGEGT. The DNA for the CDR3 is TGTGCCAGCAGTTACTCCGGGACAGGGAACAATGAGCAGTTCTTC. It yields the protein CASSYSGTGNNEQFF.

This clonotype was recorded a few times. The chain has TRBV7-8 and TRBJ1-6, with D possibly being TRBD1 (5 bases). Trimming removed 5 bases from V and 8 bases from J, with 16 bases in between. From germline, CDR1 is SGHVS and CDR2 FQNEAQ. This CDR3 is 15 amino acids long. CDR3 protein: CASSPGRGGDSPLHF. The CDR3 DNA reads TGTGCCAGCAGCCCAGGGCGGGGGGGGGATTCACCCCTCCACTTT.

V is TRBV15 and J is TRBJ2-7, with 8 bases fitting TRBD1. V dropped 4 bases and J dropped 4; count of bases not matched to a gene: 9. CDR1 is LNHNV, CDR2 YYDKDF, per germline (reference sequence). The CDR3 has 15 amino acids. CDR3 protein: CATSKSGTGGYEQYF. DNA for the CDR3: TGTGCCACCAGCAAATCCGGTACAGGGGGTTACGAGCAGTACTTC.

This clonotype appeared a few times. J is TRBJ2-6 and V is TRBV28; D not resolved. Germline lookup yields CDR1 MDHEN and CDR2 SYDVKM. This CDR3 is 17 amino acids long. The V end lost 8 bases, the J end lost 2 bases, and 19 bases lay between the germline ends. The CDR3 sequence is CASRTSKGSTGANVLTF. In DNA form, the CDR3 reads TGTGCCAGCCGCACTTCGAAGGGTTCCACTGGGGCCAACGTCCTGACTTTC.

This clonotype was seen more than once but under ten times. The chain carries TRBV11-2 and TRBJ2-2, with 7 positions matching TRBD2. This CDR3 contains 14 residues. The trim removed 5 bases at V and 4 bases at J, leaving 4 bases unmatched. CDR1 is SGHAT, CDR2 FQNNGV, per germline. CDR3 residues: CASSPGTITGELFF. CDR3 nucleotides: TGTGCCAGCAGCCCCGGGACTATCACCGGGGAGCTGTTTTTT.